The T cell receptor beta chain described here comes from a study of early T cells in non-severe SARS-CoV-2 infection. TCRdb called the 5' RACE reads again in MiXCR, with one record for every CDR3 protein. This sample has tens of thousands of distinct CDR3 sequences; 10% to 15% occur once, and the top ten carry about 4.7%. Study-wide results and limits: The study's VDJdb matching favored anti-spike CD8 responses and missed private and CD4 specificities.

V was pared by 5 bases and J by 4 bases, with 11 bases between. This CDR3 is 14 amino acids long. Germline V CDR1 and CDR2: MNHEY, SMNVEV (reference sequence). This clonotype was seen repeatedly, ten times or more. Antigen unknown. Sequenced input: whole blood. This TCR was sampled from an adult who was a healthcare worker with PCR-confirmed SARS-CoV-2 infection or an uninfected control (not recorded which). The J gene is TRBJ2-2, the V gene TRBV27; the D gene is possibly TRBD1 (7 bases). CDR3 sequence (DNA): TGTGCCAGCAGTCTTCAGGGGGGCACCGGGGAGCTGTTTTTT. This encodes CASSLQGGTGELFF.